This TCR beta chain came from a study of response to subunit inactivated influenza vaccine. This clonotype was counted only a few times. Its specificity is unknown. Findings and limits, study-wide: Each seasonal influenza vaccination, the authors suggested, recruits few new T cells.

From the RT-PCR reads, TCRdb called clonotypes with MiXCR, one entry per CDR3 protein. The sample contains 530,000 or so distinct CDR3 sequences, about 15% of which appear only once. The input for sequencing was PBMCs from blood, taken roughly 13 days after vaccination. The sequence came from a man between 50 and 59 years old who received an inactivated influenza vaccine.

CDR3 sequence (DNA): TGTGCCAGCAGCTTGGGCAGGGGGATCACAGATACGCAGTATTTT. Its protein product is CASSLGRGITDTQYF. The rearrangement joins TRBV5-4 to TRBJ2-3; TRBD1 aligns across 7 bases. The ends lost 0 bases at V and 2 bases at J; junction bases unmatched: 3. The CDR3 consists of 15 residues. Germline V gene lookup returns CDR1 SGHNT and CDR2 YYREEE (reference sequence).